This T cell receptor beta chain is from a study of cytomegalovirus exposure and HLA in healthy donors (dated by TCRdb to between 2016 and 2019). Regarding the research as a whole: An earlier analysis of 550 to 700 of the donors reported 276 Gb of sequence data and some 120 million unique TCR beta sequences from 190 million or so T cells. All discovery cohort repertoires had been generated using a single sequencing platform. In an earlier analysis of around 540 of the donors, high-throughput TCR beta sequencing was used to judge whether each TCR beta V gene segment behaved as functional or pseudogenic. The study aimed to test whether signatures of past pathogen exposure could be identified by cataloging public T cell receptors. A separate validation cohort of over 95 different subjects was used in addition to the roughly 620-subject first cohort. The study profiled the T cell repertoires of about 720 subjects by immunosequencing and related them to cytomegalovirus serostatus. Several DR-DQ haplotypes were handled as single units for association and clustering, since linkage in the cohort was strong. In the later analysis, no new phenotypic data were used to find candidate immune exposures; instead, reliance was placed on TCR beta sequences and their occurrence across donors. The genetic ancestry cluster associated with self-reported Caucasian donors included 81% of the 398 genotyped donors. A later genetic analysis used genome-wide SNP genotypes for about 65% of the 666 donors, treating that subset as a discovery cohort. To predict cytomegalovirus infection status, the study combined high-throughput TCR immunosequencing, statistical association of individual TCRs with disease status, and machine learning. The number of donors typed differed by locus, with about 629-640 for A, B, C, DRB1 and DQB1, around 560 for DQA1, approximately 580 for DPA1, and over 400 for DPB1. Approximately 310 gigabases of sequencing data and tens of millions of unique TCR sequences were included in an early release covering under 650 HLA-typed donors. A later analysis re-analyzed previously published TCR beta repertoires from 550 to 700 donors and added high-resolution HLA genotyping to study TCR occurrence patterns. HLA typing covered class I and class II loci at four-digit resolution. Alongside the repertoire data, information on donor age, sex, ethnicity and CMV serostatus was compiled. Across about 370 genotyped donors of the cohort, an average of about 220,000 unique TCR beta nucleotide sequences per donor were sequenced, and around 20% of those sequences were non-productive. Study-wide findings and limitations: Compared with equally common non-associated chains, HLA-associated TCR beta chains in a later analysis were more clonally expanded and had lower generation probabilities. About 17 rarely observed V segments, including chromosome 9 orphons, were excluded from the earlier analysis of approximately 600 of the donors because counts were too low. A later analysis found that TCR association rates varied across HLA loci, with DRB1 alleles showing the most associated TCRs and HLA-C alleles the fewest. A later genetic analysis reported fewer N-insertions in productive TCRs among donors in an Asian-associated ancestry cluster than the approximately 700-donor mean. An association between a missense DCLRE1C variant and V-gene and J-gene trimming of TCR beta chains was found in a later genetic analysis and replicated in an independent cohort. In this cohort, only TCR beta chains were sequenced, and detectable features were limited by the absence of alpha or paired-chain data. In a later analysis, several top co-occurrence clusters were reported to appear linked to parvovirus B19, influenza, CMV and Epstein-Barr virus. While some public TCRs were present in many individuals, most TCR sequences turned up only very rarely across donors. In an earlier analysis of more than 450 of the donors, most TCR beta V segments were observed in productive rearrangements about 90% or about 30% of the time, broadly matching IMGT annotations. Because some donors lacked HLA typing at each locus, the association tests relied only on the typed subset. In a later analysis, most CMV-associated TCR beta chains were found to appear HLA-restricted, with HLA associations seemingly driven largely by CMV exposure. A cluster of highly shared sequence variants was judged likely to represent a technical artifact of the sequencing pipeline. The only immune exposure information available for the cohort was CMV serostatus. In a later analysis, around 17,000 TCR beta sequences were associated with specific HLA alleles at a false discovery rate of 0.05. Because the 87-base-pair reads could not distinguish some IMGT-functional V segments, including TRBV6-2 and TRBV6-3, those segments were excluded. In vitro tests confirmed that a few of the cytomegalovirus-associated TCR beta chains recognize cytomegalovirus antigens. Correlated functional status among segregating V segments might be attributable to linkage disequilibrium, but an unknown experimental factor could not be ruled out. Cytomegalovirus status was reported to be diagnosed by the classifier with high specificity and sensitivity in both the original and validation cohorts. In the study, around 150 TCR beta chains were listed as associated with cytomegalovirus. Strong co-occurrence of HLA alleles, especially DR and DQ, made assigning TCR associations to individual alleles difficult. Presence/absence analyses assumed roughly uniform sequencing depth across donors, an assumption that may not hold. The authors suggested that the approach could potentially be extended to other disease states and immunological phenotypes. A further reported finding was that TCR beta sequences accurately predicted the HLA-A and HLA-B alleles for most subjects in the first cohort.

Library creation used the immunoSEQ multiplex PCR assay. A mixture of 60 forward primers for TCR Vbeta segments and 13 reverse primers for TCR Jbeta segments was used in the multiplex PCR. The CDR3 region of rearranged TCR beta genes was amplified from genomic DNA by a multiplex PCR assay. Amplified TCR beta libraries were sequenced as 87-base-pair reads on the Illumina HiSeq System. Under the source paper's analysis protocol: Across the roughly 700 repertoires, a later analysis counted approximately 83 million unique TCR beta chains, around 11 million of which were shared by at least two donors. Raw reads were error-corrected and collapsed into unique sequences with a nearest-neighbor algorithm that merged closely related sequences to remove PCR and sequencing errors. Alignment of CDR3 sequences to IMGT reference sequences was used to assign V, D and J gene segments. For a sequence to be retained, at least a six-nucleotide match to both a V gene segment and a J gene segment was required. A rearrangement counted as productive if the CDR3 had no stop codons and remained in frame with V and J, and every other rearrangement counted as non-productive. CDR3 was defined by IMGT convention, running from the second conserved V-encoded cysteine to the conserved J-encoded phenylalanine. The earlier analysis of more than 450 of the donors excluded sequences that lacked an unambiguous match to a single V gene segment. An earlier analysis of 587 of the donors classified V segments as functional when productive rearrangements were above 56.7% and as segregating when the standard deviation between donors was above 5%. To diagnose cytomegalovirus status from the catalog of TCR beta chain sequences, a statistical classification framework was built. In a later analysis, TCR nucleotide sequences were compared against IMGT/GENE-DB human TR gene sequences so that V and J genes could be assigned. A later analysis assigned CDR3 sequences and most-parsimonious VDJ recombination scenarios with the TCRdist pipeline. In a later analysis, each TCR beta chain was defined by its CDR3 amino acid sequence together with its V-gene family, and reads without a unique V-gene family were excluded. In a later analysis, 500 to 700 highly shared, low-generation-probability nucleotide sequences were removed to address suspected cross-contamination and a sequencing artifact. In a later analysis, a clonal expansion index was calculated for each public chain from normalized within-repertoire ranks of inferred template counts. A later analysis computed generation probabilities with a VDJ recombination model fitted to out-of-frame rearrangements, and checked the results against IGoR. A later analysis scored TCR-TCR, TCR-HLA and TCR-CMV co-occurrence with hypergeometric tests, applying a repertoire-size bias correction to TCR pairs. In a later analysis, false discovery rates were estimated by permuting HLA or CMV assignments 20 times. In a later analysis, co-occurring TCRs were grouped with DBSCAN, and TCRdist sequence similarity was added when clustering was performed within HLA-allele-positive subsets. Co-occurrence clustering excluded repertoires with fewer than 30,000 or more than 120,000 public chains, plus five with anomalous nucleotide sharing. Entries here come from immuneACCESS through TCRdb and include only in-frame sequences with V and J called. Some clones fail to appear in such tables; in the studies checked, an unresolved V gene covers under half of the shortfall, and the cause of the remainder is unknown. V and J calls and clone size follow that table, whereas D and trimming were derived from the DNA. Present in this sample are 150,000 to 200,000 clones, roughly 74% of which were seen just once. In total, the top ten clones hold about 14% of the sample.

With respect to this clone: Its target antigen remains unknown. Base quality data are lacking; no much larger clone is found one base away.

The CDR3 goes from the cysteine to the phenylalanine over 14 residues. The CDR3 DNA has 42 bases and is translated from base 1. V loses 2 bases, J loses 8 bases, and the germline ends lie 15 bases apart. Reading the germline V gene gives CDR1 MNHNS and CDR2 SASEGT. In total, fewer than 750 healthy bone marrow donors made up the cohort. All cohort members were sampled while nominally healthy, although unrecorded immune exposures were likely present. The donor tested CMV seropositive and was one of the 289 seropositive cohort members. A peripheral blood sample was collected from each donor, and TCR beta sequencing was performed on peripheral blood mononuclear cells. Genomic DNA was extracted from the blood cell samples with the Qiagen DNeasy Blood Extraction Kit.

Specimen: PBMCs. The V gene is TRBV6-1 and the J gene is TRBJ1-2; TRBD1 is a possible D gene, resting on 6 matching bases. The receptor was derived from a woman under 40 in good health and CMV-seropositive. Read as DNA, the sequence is TGTGCCAGCAGTGAACCCTACAGGGCAGGGGGCTACACCTTC. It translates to CASSEPYRAGGYTF.